Sequencing of this T cell receptor beta chain was carried out in a study of read filtering for tumor transcriptome and immune sequencing. The study's findings and limits: The sorted CD138-negative fraction was a mixed bone marrow immune population, not purified T cells.

V was trimmed by 7 bases and J by 3 bases, leaving 10 bases between them. Germline V lookup: CDR1 SGHRS, CDR2 YFSETQ. This CDR3 has 12 residues. Ten or more counts support this clonotype. What it binds is not known. From roughly 390 ng of RNA, a library with molecular barcoded alpha/delta and beta/gamma adaptors was made. One entry per CDR3 protein, called by TCRdb with MiXCR from the reads. The sample records about 38,000 distinct CDR3 sequences, roughly 15% being singletons. The TCR originated in a donor at least 40 years old with multiple myeloma. This chain joins TRBV5-1 and TRBJ2-5; TRBD1 is a possible D gene (5 bases). Sequencing was performed on a population of CD138-negative cells sorted from bone marrow. The CDR3 nucleotides read TGCGCCAGCTGGGGCGCGGAAGAGACCCAGTACTTC. This gives the protein CASWGAEETQYF.